This T cell receptor beta chain was recorded in a study of memory CD4+ T cells and cytomegalovirus serostatus. Broader study findings: The CMV-associated TCR signature appears largely within the CD4+ memory repertoire.

Regarding this clone: The antigen remains unidentified.

The sort gate was single viable CD3+CD4+CD8-CD45RO+ cells for memory CD4+ T cells. This table comes from immunoSEQ multiplex PCR, and its TCRdb copy is limited to in-frame clones, with some not included. This table has fewer than 50,000 clones, around three quarters appearing once. The CDR3 has 15 residues. The V gene's germline CDR1 is SGHNT and CDR2 YYREEE (reference sequence). J lost 4 bases, V lost 4 bases, and 6 bases had no gene match. The chain is built from TRBV5-4 and TRBJ2-1, with TRBD2 matching 9 bases. The clonotype comes from an adult in good health and CMV-seronegative. The sequenced material came from memory CD4+ T cells from blood. CDR3 region: CASSHRLAGYNEQFF. The CDR3 DNA follows: TGTGCCAGCAGCCACCGCCTAGCGGGGTACAATGAGCAGTTCTTC.